Described below is a single TCR beta chain sequence and its context. Different DNA sequences within this sample yield the same CDR3. Membership in each cohort depended on participant-reported clinical history. In the original workflow: Scientists estimated how many nucleated cells there were by amplifying reference gene primers. The data were produced by immunoSEQ multiplex PCR, yet TCRdb's version contains in-frame clones alone and is incomplete. V and J calls and clone size follow that table, whereas D and trimming were derived from the DNA. The sample holds 210,000 or so clones, over 75% seen once. The sample comes from a study of blood T cell repertoires in COVID-19. Germline loops: CDR1 LGHDT, CDR2 YNNKEL (reference sequence). The V end lost 2 bases, the J end lost 4 bases, and 3 bases lay between the germline ends. The CDR3 is made up of 11 amino acids.

The rearrangement joins TRBV3-1 (or the pseudogene TRBV3-2) to TRBJ2-7, with unresolved D. The clonotype comes from a woman in her thirties or forties with acute COVID-19. Sequenced material: PBMCs or T cells enriched from blood (not recorded which). CDR3 protein: CASSQHYEQYF. Here the CDR3 DNA reads TGTGCCAGCAGCCAACATTACGAGCAGTACTTC.